This entry features one T cell receptor (beta chain) sequence. Its antigen is currently unknown. These data originate in a study of vaccination effects on CD4 cells after COVID-19. Whole-study results and caveats: The study found marked clonal contraction of infection- and vaccine-induced clones late after vaccination.

Germline CDR1 and CDR2: MNHEY and SVGEGT. V was clipped by 6 bases and J by 3 bases, with 14 bases between them. The CDR3 loop spans 15 amino acids. Assay used: immunoSEQ multiplex PCR; TCRdb lists only in-frame clones, some missing. The sample records roughly 59,000 clones, roughly 78% being singletons. Ahead of sequencing, the ViraFEST assay grew antigen-specific CD4+ T cells using viral peptide pools. The culture ran for nine to eleven days, and then CD4+ T cells were isolated. Two-dose vaccination with either BNT162b2 or mRNA-1273 was given to the participants. Each culture well received roughly 1.8 million PBMC. These cells were then cultured in IMDM with roughly 9 IU/ml IL-2 and 7.5 to 10 ug/ml peptides.

Sample: CD4+ T cells from PBMCs cultured with HCoV-OC43 spike peptides, taken after COVID-19 vaccination. Noted subset: HCoV-OC43 spike overlapping peptide pool stimulation. The source of this sequence is a human donor who received a COVID-19 vaccine. This chain links TRBV6-2 or TRBV6-3 with TRBJ1-4, with a weak D call TRBD1 (6 bases). The CDR3 region is CASSLAGVPNEKLFF. DNA for the CDR3: TGTGCCAGCAGCCTAGCAGGGGTGCCTAATGAAAAACTGTTTTTT.